Shown below are 12 T cell receptor beta chains from a single sample sequenced in a study of OX40 agonist ivuxolimab in advanced cancers. Measured with immunoSEQ multiplex PCR; TCRdb has only the in-frame clones, and not every one. This table holds 77,000 or so clones, around nine tenths found once. Specimen: CD4+ or CD8+ T cells sorted from blood, collected in a trial of the OX40 agonist ivuxolimab. The receptors stem from an adult with an advanced solid tumor such as melanoma, head and neck, liver or kidney cancer.

Notes on this clone: Germline and junction disagree at one end, which may indicate a read error. V and J are TRBV6-1 and TRBJ2-7, with 7 nucleotides matching TRBD1. The CDR3 extends over 16 amino acids. Germline CDR1 is MNHNS and CDR2 is SASEGT. This CDR3 reads CASREAVTGAIYEQYF. The DNA for the CDR3 is TGTGCCAGCAGAGAAGCGGTAACAGGGGCCATCTACGAGCAGTACTTC.

The V gene is TRBV11-3, the J gene TRBJ2-7; D is undetermined. This CDR3 comprises 12 residues. Germline CDR1 is SGHNT and CDR2 is YENEEA. V shed 4 bases and J shed 4 bases, with 8 bases lying between them. CDR3 residues: CASSSGSYEQYF. The CDR3 DNA is TGTGCCAGCAGCTCCGGCAGTTACGAGCAGTACTTC.

This clone has only a few counts. CDR3 nucleotide sequence: TGTGCCTGGGAAGGACAGCGAAACTATGGCTACACCTTC. This translates into CAWEGQRNYGYTF. The chain joins TRBV30 to TRBJ1-2; tentatively, D is TRBD1 (6 bases). The germline V gene encodes CDR1 GTSNPN and CDR2 SVGIG (reference sequence). Trimming stripped 5 bases from V and 2 bases from J, with 12 bases between. This CDR3 region has 13 residues.

The rearrangement links TRBV2 to TRBJ1-2, with TRBD1 identical over 11 bases. The germline V gene has CDR1 SNHLY and CDR2 FYNNEI. The CDR3 totals 16 residues. Trimming at V came to 10 bases and at J to 8 bases, leaving 18 bases not matched to a gene. In DNA, the CDR3 is TGTGCCAACAGGGGGACAGGGGGTACTTCAGGGCTAGGCTACACCTTC. It codes for CANRGTGGTSGLGYTF.

In this sample, this clone turned up once. V gene TRBV30 combines with J gene TRBJ1-6, with a weak D call TRBD1 (6 bases). From germline, CDR1 is GTSNPN and CDR2 SVGIG (reference sequence). This CDR3 region has 13 residues. Trimming pared 5 bases from V and 7 bases from J, leaving 12 bases between. CDR3 sequence (DNA): TGTGCCTGGGACTCGGGACAAAATTCACCCCTCCACTTT. Encoded protein: CAWDSGQNSPLHF. Together with reference TRBV30 and TRBJ1-6, the CDR3 gives the full variable domain: SQTIHQWPATLVQPVGSPLSLECTVEGTSNPNLYWYRQAAGRGLQLLFYSVGIGQISSEVPQNLSASRPQDRQFILSSKKLLLSDSGFYLCAWDSGQNSPLHFGNGTRLTVT.

Only one count was recorded for this clone. The chain joins TRBV9 to TRBJ2-7, with D perhaps matching TRBD2 (6 bases). V dropped 3 bases and J dropped 5 bases, with 21 bases sitting between them. Germline V gene sequence: CDR1 SGDLS, CDR2 YYNGEE. This CDR3 is 16 amino acids long. The CDR3 DNA sequence: TGTGCCAGCAGCGCCCAAGCTACCGGGACTCCTCACGAGCAGTACTTC. Amino acid sequence: CASSAQATGTPHEQYF.

The V call is TRBV28, the J call TRBJ1-1; 9 nucleotides match TRBD1. Germline CDR1 MDHEN, CDR2 SYDVKM. Losses at the gene ends were 4 bases for V and 4 bases for J; bases not matched to a gene: 7. The CDR3 contains 15 residues. CDR3 sequence: CASSSTGGTSTEAFF. CDR3 DNA: TGTGCCAGCAGTTCCACAGGGGGCACGAGCACTGAAGCTTTCTTT.

The V call is TRBV10-3, the J call TRBJ1-3; D possibly corresponds to TRBD1 (5 bases). The CDR3 consists of 13 residues. Germline loops: CDR1 ENHRY, CDR2 SYGVKD. Trimming removed 8 bases from V and 0 bases from J, with 8 bases in between. CDR3 loop: CAIGGYSGNTIYF. The CDR3 region has the DNA TGTGCCATCGGGGGTTACTCTGGAAACACCATATATTTT.

V and J are TRBV19 and TRBJ2-2; TRBD2 matches at 7 bases. Germline CDR1 and CDR2: LNHDA and SQIVND (reference sequence). CDR3 length equals 14 residues. The V and J ends lost 1 base and 6 bases, in that order; junction bases with no gene match: 2. The CDR3 DNA is TGTGCCAGTAGTATAGCGGGGAGGGCCGGGGAGCTGTTTTTT. It translates to CASSIAGRAGELFF.

The V and J genes are TRBV5-1 and TRBJ1-4, with D hard to call. CDR1 and CDR2 (germline): SGHRS, YFSETQ. The CDR3 sequence is 13 residues long. Trimming left V 1 base short and J 8 bases short, with 9 bases between. The CDR3 loop reads CASSLLLGEKLFF. CDR3 nucleotide sequence: TGCGCCAGCAGCTTGCTGTTAGGGGAAAAACTGTTTTTT.

The rearrangement joins TRBV4-2 to TRBJ2-5; maybe TRBD1 (6 bases). The J call is uncertain, as TRBJ2-7 better fits the DNA end. CDR1 LGHNA and CDR2 YNFKEQ come from the germline V gene. CDR3 size: 15 residues. The CDR3 reads CASSQIRDNSYEQYF. CDR3 in DNA: TGTGCCAGCAGCCAAATCCGGGACAACTCCTACGAGCAGTACTTC.

The gene calls are TRBV13 and TRBJ2-7; perhaps TRBD2 as D (6 bases). V was cut by 4 bases and J by 2 bases, with 21 bases left in between. The CDR3 consists of 17 residues. The germline V gene has CDR1 PRHDT and CDR2 FYEKMQ (reference sequence). This CDR3 is CASSSGGLKADAYEQYF. As DNA, the CDR3 is TGTGCCAGCAGCTCAGGTGGACTAAAAGCGGATGCCTACGAGCAGTACTTC. The complete variable domain, with remaining parts taken from reference TRBV13 and TRBJ2-7, reads AAGVIQSPRHLIKEKRETATLKCYPIPRHDTVYWYQQGPGQDPQFLISFYEKMQSDKGSIPDRFSAQQFSDYHSELNMSSLELGDSALYFCASSSGGLKADAYEQYFGPGTRLTVT.